This T cell receptor beta chain stems from a study of PD-1 blockade in classical Hodgkin lymphoma (TCRdb year 2020). Turning to the overall study: Nivolumab dosing was 3 mg/kg intravenously every 2 weeks, continuing until either disease progression or unacceptable toxicity. A peripheral blood immune signature of response to PD-1 blockade in classical Hodgkin lymphoma was defined using TCR beta sequencing and CyTOF. Here is what the overall study found, with its caveats: Baseline TCR diversity was reported to be lower in newly diagnosed patients than in healthy donors, and even lower in relapsed/refractory patients. The study was limited to a single clinical trial cohort, and causes of repertoire differences, possibly disease activity or prior therapy, remained undefined. Trial patients achieving complete response had baseline diversity similar to newly diagnosed patients, whereas partial responders and progressors had significantly lower diversity. A significant rise by C4D1 was seen in CD4+ but not CD8+ TCR diversity (p=0.0027 vs p=0.16), with the rise being most apparent in complete responders (p=0.02). Lower diversity was observed in patients in whom nivolumab was started less than 1 year after ASCT, and these patients were excluded from later analyses so that confounding by immune reconstitution would be avoided.

As for this clone: Its antigen remains unidentified. Base qualities are not recorded, but no much larger clone differs from it by a single base.

The Qiagen DNeasy kit was used to extract genomic DNA from unsorted PBMCs and from the negatively selected CD4+ and CD8+ fractions. TCR beta CDR3 regions were subjected to amplification by immunoSEQ multiplex PCR with primers that anneal to V and J segments. A synthetic immune receptor repertoire was used to minimize amplification bias, and any remaining bias was removed computationally after sequencing. In the original analysis: Repertoire diversity was quantified as the Shannon entropy index using custom Python scripts. Unsorted, CD4+ and CD8+ repertoires were analyzed separately, except for combined analyses in which CD4+ and CD8+ sequences were merged in silico. A clone counted as expanded when the clone's frequency after treatment rose at least 2-fold relative to C1D1, and clones undetected at baseline were given a pseudocount of 0.5. Singleton clones were defined as clones with 0 or 1 copy at C1D1, and non-singleton clones were defined as clones with 2 or more copies. Clones expanded in unsorted samples were labelled as CD4+, CD8+ or unknown by matching protein sequences in sorted samples from the same patient. Diversity changes from C1D1 to C4D1 were tested in paired samples using Wilcoxon tests. The source is immuneACCESS, and TCRdb retained only in-frame sequences with V and J called. Part of the clones is not carried over; for the studies checked, unresolved V genes explain less than half of this, and the remainder is unexplained. V and J calls and clone size are given by that table; D and trimming were obtained from the DNA. Recorded for this sample are about 41,000 clones; roughly 80% of them occurred a single time. 20% to 25% of the sample is in the top ten clones.

According to the study, the label for this sample's time point signals: cycle 1 day 1 (C1D1), immediately before nivolumab initiation. Every trial patient had relapsed after autologous stem cell transplantation, and cohorts A, B and C differed in prior brentuximab vedotin exposure. A total of fewer than 65 patients with relapsed/refractory classical Hodgkin lymphoma made up the trial cohort, and each patient's best overall response was complete response, partial response or progressive disease. Single-agent nivolumab was administered to trial patients in the multi-cohort phase II CheckMate 205 trial. An independent review committee assessed best overall response by applying the 2007 International Working Group response criteria. PBMCs from the trial were collected at three points: immediately before nivolumab initiation (C1D1), and during therapy at cycle 2 day 1 and cycle 4 day 1. Peripheral blood was collected in 8 mL Vacutainer Cell Preparation Tubes, from which PBMCs were isolated by centrifugation and then cryopreserved.

Deletion took 5 bases off V and 4 bases off J, with a span of 9 bases between the germline ends. From the germline V gene, CDR1 is MNHEY and CDR2 is SVGAGI. From its cysteine to its phenylalanine, the CDR3 spans 12 amino acids. Only CDR3 DNA remains: 36 bases, in frame from the first base. Sequencing used peripheral blood mononuclear cells (PBMCs), obtained at baseline. The sequence derives from a human donor with classical Hodgkin lymphoma. The chain uses TRBV6-5 and TRBJ2-7, with no D gene named confidently. The CDR3 region reads CASSRTVYEQYF. The nucleotide sequence reads TGTGCCAGCAGTCGGACGGTATACGAGCAGTACTTC.